A selection of T cell receptor beta chains follows, all from one sample in a study of T cells expressing NK-cell markers. No DNA is given; TCRdb re-called the 5' RACE reads and lists each CDR3 protein once. The sample has about 30,000 distinct CDR3 sequences. The sample was blood T cells: a sorted CD56 or NKG2C T cell subset, CD4+ or CD8+ T cells, or bulk PBMC T cells (not recorded which). Receptor source: a woman between 18 and 75 years old in good health. The CDR3 runs from the conserved cysteine through the conserved F or W.

J gene: TRBJ2-1
V gene: TRBV7-9
CDR3 protein: CASSWAPSLSQFF

J gene: TRBJ2-3
V gene: TRBV29-1
CDR3 protein: CSVEWGSSSGSADTQYF

J gene: TRBJ2-3
V gene: TRBV10-3
CDR3 protein: CAISESSAGVPDTQYF

J gene: TRBJ2-7
V gene: TRBV6-5
CDR3 protein: CASSFDPGQGGYEQYF

J gene: TRBJ2-1
V gene: TRBV5-6
CDR3 protein: CASSPTSGGSRQFF

J gene: TRBJ2-7
V gene: TRBV12-3/TRBV12-4
CDR3 protein: CASSLRRVSEQYF

J gene: TRBJ2-3
V gene: TRBV6-1
CDR3 protein: CASSRGQGSRTQYF

J gene: TRBJ2-3
V gene: TRBV29-1
CDR3 protein: CSVGTVQTDTQYF

J gene: TRBJ2-5
V gene: TRBV7-8
CDR3 protein: CASSLLAGQETQYF

J gene: TRBJ2-1
V gene: TRBV11-2
CDR3 protein: CASSLMDRGFNNEQFF

J gene: TRBJ2-1
V gene: TRBV6-4
CDR3 protein: CASSDSGGSGNEQFF

J gene: TRBJ2-5
V gene: TRBV7-8
CDR3 protein: CASSRGGIQGPQETQYF

J gene: TRBJ1-1
V gene: TRBV7-3
CDR3 protein: CASSIRDSNTEAFF

J gene: TRBJ2-7
V gene: TRBV29-1
CDR3 protein: CSVRLGAGEQYF

J gene: TRBJ2-1
V gene: TRBV27
CDR3 protein: CASQGANNEQFF

J gene: TRBJ2-1
V gene: TRBV29-1
CDR3 protein: CSVDLTDSYNEQFF

J gene: TRBJ2-2
V gene: TRBV6-1
CDR3 protein: CASSLGTSGLTGELFF

J gene: TRBJ2-7
V gene: TRBV27
CDR3 protein: CASSTAGKTGYEQYF

J gene: TRBJ1-4
V gene: TRBV19
CDR3 protein: CASSMGMGTGNEKLFF

J gene: TRBJ2-1
V gene: TRBV13
CDR3 protein: CASSFDNNEQFF

J gene: TRBJ1-5
V gene: TRBV7-6
CDR3 protein: CASSKKKGSNQPQHF

J gene: TRBJ2-1
V gene: TRBV3-1
CDR3 protein: CASSQELAGPYNEQFF

J gene: TRBJ1-2
V gene: TRBV5-1
CDR3 protein: CASSPSGGTGGDYGYTF

J gene: TRBJ2-7
V gene: TRBV6-2/TRBV6-3
CDR3 protein: CASSYGLAYEQYF

J gene: TRBJ2-2
V gene: TRBV15
CDR3 protein: CATSERDRYGELFF

J gene: TRBJ1-3
V gene: TRBV9
CDR3 protein: CASSNPAGEGGNTIYF

J gene: TRBJ1-1
V gene: TRBV10-3
CDR3 protein: CAISESGGANTEAFF

J gene: TRBJ2-7
V gene: TRBV20-1
CDR3 protein: CSARDSGLAGVYSYEQYF

J gene: TRBJ1-2
V gene: TRBV29-1
CDR3 protein: CSVVGGNYGYTF

J gene: TRBJ1-2
V gene: TRBV4-1
CDR3 protein: CASRLRDGTNYGYTF

J gene: TRBJ2-5
V gene: TRBV20-1
CDR3 protein: CSASLGAVLSETQYF

J gene: TRBJ1-5
V gene: TRBV9
CDR3 protein: CASSVGGQIQQPQHF

J gene: TRBJ2-5
V gene: TRBV7-2
CDR3 protein: CASSRERETQYF

J gene: TRBJ2-5
V gene: TRBV12-3/TRBV12-4
CDR3 protein: CASSLPPNRAGAAETQYF

J gene: TRBJ1-5
V gene: TRBV28
CDR3 protein: CASSFFSENQPQHF

J gene: TRBJ2-7
V gene: TRBV29-1
CDR3 protein: CSVESRPGEQYF